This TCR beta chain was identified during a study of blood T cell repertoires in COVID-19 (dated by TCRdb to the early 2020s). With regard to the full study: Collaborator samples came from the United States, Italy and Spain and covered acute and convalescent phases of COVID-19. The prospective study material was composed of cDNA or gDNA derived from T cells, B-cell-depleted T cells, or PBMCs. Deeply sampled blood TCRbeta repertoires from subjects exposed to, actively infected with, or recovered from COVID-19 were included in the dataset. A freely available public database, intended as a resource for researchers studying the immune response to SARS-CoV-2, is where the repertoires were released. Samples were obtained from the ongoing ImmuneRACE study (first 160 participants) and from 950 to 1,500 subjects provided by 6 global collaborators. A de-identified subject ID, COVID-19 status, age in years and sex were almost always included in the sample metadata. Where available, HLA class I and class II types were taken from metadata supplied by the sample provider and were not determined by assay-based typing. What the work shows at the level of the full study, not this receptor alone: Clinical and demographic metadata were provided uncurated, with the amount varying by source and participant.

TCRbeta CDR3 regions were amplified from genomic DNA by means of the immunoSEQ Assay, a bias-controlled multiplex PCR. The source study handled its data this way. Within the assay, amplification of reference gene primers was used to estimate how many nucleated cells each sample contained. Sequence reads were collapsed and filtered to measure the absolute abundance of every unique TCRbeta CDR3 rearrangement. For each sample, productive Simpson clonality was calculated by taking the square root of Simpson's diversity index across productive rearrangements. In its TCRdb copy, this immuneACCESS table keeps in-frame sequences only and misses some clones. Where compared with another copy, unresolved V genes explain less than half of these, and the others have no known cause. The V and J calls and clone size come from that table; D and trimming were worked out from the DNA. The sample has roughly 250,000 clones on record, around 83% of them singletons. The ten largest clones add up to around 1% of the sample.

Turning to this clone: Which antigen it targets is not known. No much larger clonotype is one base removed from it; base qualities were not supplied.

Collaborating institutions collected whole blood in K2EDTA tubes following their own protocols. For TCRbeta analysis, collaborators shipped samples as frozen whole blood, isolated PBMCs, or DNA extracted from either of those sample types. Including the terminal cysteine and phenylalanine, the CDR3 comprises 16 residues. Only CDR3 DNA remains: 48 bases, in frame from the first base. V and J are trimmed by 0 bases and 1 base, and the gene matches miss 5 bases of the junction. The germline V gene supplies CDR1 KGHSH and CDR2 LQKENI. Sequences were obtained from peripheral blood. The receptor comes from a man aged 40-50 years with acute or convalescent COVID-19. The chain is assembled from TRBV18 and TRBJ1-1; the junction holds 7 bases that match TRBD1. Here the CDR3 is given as CASSPPRGLRNTEAFF. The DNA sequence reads TGTGCCAGCTCACCACCGAGGGGGCTGAGGAACACTGAAGCTTTCTTT.